A selection of T cell receptor beta chains follows, all from one sample in a study of blood T cell repertoires in COVID-19. Sequenced by immunoSEQ multiplex PCR; TCRdb stores in-frame clones only, minus some. The table lists roughly 70,000 clones, approximately 91% of them singletons. The specimen was peripheral blood. These receptors came from a human donor with active COVID-19. The donor label of this sample is uncertain. CDR3s include the opening cysteine and the closing phenylalanine or tryptophan. Fields, in order: J gene, V gene, CDR3 protein.

TRBJ2-7	TRBV27	CASRRTSAAYEQYF
TRBJ2-5	TRBV27	CASSSGETQYF
TRBJ2-5	TRBV19	CASSPGGVGQGSETQYF
TRBJ2-6	TRBV18	CASSLGDSGANVLTF
TRBJ1-4	TRBV24-1	CATSDASRGTDNEKLFF
TRBJ1-3	TRBV6-6	CASSYDPGGAGNTIYF
TRBJ2-7	TRBV10-2	CASKDGRIYEQYF
TRBJ2-1	TRBV11-2	CASSGTSGNNEQFF
TRBJ2-7	TRBV12-3/TRBV12-4	CASSRREGSEYF
TRBJ1-2	TRBV6-5	CASSPEGRYGYTF
TRBJ1-5	TRBV23-1	CASSQPFPGTQDYSNQPQHF
TRBJ2-1	TRBV19	CASSSLIQVREQFF
TRBJ1-2	TRBV4-3	CASSQDSQGAQGYTF
TRBJ2-1	TRBV27	CASSLWSGPYNEQFF
TRBJ2-5	TRBV9	CASSVGKGWETQYF
TRBJ1-5	TRBV19	CASRTPGQGIGEPQHF
TRBJ1-5	TRBV30	CAWSRGPKGQPQHF
TRBJ2-2	TRBV24-1	CATSDFDIQGSTGELFF
TRBJ2-7	TRBV7-2	CASSEAGGFSYEQYF
TRBJ2-7	TRBV6-5	CASSSPAGGVYEQYF
TRBJ1-5	TRBV7-9	CASSLAGQLNQPQHF
TRBJ2-1	TRBV12-3/TRBV12-4	CASSTRQYNEQFF
TRBJ2-7	TRBV6-2/TRBV6-3	CASSYPPGGLEQYF
TRBJ1-4	TRBV29-1	CSVGPGQGDEKLFF
TRBJ2-7	TRBV6-2/TRBV6-3	CASSYSGTGPYEQYF
TRBJ2-1	TRBV4-3	CASSQTSGEYNEQFF
TRBJ2-7	TRBV4-3	CASSQDSRSTGYEQYF
TRBJ2-4	TRBV27	CASRPGQLAKNIQYF
TRBJ1-4	TRBV2	CASSGETGNEKLFF
TRBJ1-2	TRBV18	CASSQDISSYGYTF
TRBJ2-3	TRBV6-4	CASSEVAGEGDTQYF
TRBJ2-7	TRBV27	CASSFNQAGGNEQYF
TRBJ2-1	TRBV12-3/TRBV12-4	CASRTPLDNEQFF
TRBJ1-4	TRBV29-1	CSVEGQGNEKLFF
TRBJ2-1	TRBV3-1/TRBV3-2	CASSQSPGLAGVQEQFF
TRBJ2-3	TRBV24-1	CATSDGHTDTQYF
TRBJ2-1	TRBV9	CASSVGTSGRNEQFF
TRBJ2-5	TRBV9	CASSVAGGETQYF
TRBJ2-1	TRBV2	CASSPARASGYNEQFF
TRBJ1-1	TRBV5-1	CASSAGTGDTEAFF
TRBJ1-6	TRBV30	CAWREGANSPLHF
TRBJ2-5	TRBV7-9	CASSPGTSGRLQETQYF
TRBJ2-7	TRBV15	CATSRADGIYEQYF
TRBJ1-6	TRBV27	CASSLDRDNSPLHF
TRBJ1-1	TRBV29-1	CSPQKRANTEAFF
TRBJ2-1	TRBV11-2	CASSSDRYNEQFF
TRBJ2-7	TRBV15	CATSREGLAGAYEQYF
TRBJ1-1	TRBV19	CASRGQGGYTEAFF
TRBJ2-7	TRBV5-1	CASSNIRGNEQYF
TRBJ1-4	TRBV18	CASSPPLQRGEKLFF
TRBJ2-2	TRBV19	CASSIQVRGGTGELFF
TRBJ1-3	TRBV3-1/TRBV3-2	CATPRDRGIALGNTIYF
TRBJ2-2	TRBV19	CASSLTGATGELFF
TRBJ2-7	TRBV30	CAWSSWDRGYEQYF
TRBJ2-5	TRBV6-5	CASSSQGAGETQYF